The rows below give T cell receptor beta chains drawn from one sample of a study of breast tumors, draining lymph nodes, adjacent tissues. MiXCR was run by TCRdb on the multiplex PCR reads, yielding one entry per CDR3 protein. The profile covers 250,000 or so distinct CDR3 sequences, with more than 30% appearing a single time and roughly 1.1% taken by the ten largest. Sequenced sample: axillary lymph node tissue. These receptors were collected from a female donor with breast cancer. Some clones in this sample may be carry-over from other donors' samples. The CDR3 runs from the conserved cysteine through the conserved F or W. A D gene is named only where the DNA matches it firmly. Clone size is shown for a subset of rows, as once, few, many or a class of expanded clone.

clone_size,v_call,j_call,d_call,cdr3_aa,cdr3_nt
-,TRBV11-2,TRBJ2-2,-,CASSIYLCSVRDRTNTGELFF,-
many,TRBV20-1,TRBJ2-1,TRBD2,CSATRLAGEYNEQFF,TGCAGTGCTACCCGACTAGCGGGAGAGTACAATGAGCAGTTCTTC
many,TRBV11-2,TRBJ2-7,-,CASSLRVLGGALRGLPHEQYF,TGTGCCAGCAGCTTAAGGGTCTTGGGGGGCGCGCTACGGGGGCTTCCCCACGAGCAGTACTTC
-,TRBV11-2,TRBJ2-1,-,CASSLDRRYSYNEQFF,TGTGCCAGCAGCTTAGATCGGAGGTACTCCTACAATGAGCAGTTCTTC
many,TRBV29-1,TRBJ2-7,-,CSYRRGFQNEQYF,TGCAGCTACCGAAGGGGGTTTCAGAACGAGCAGTACTTC
many,TRBV10-1,TRBJ2-5,-,CASSELGEETQYF,TGCGCCAGCAGTGAGTTAGGGGAAGAGACCCAGTACTTC
many,TRBV10-2,TRBJ2-5,-,CASSGVRETQYF,TGCGCCAGCAGTGGGGTCCGGGAGACCCAGTACTTC
-,TRBV7-9,TRBJ2-3,TRBD2,CASSAGTSGRVYNEQYF,TGTGCCAGCAGCGCAGGGACTAGCGGGAGAGTCTACAATGAGCAGTATTTT
many,TRBV20-1,TRBJ2-7,-,CSARSNEQYF,TGCAGTGCTAGGTCCAACGAGCAGTACTTC
-,TRBV12-3/TRBV12-4,TRBJ1-1,-,CASRLQAAGTEAFF,TGTGCCAGCAGGCTACAGGCGGCGGGCACTGAAGCTTTCTTT
many,TRBV7-9,TRBJ2-5,-,CASSLVATGDETQYF,TGTGCCAGCAGCTTAGTGGCGACAGGTGACGAGACCCAGTACTTC
many,TRBV12-5,TRBJ2-5,TRBD2,CASGRSGTSVQTQYF,TGTGCTAGTGGCAGATCCGGGACTAGCGTACAGACCCAGTACTTC
many,TRBV7-2,TRBJ2-3,-,CASSLAQVITDTQYF,TGTGCCAGCAGCTTAGCACAAGTTATCACAGATACGCAGTATTTT
-,TRBV20-1,TRBJ1-1,-,CSARDDSRGSRRNTEAFF,TGCAGTGCTAGAGATGATTCCAGGGGAAGTCGGAGGAACACTGAAGCTTTCTTT
many,TRBV20-1,TRBJ2-1,-,CSASLLAWHEQFF,TGCAGTGCTAGTCTCCTAGCGTGGCATGAGCAGTTCTTC
many,TRBV10-2,TRBJ2-7,TRBD1,CASSESGTGGHEQYF,TGCGCCAGCAGTGAGTCTGGGACAGGGGGCCACGAGCAGTACTTC
many,TRBV4-1,TRBJ1-6,-,CASSQVRGSGSPLHF,TGCGCCAGCAGCCAAGTTCGAGGGTCTGGGTCACCCCTCCACTTT
many,TRBV28,TRBJ2-6,-,CASSFIRAGANVLTF,TGTGCCAGCAGTTTCATCAGGGCTGGGGCCAACGTCCTGACTTTC
many,TRBV7-8,TRBJ2-7,-,CASRSRGTAYEQYF,TGTGCCAGCAGATCGCGCGGGACAGCCTACGAGCAGTACTTC
many,TRBV20-1,TRBJ2-1,-,CSAWDSGNEQFF,TGCAGTGCCTGGGACTCTGGCAATGAGCAGTTCTTC
-,TRBV7-3,TRBJ2-2,TRBD2,CASSLKGLAGESTGELFF,TGTGCCAGCAGCTTAAAAGGCCTAGCGGGAGAGTCCACCGGGGAGCTGTTTTTT
many,TRBV10-3,TRBJ1-5,-,CAISESGHSNQPQHF,TGTGCCATCAGTGAGTCCGGGCATAGCAATCAGCCCCAGCATTTT
many,TRBV29-1,TRBJ2-7,TRBD2,CSVEDVGLAGEGQYF,TGCAGCGTTGAAGACGTGGGACTAGCGGGAGAGGGGCAGTACTTC
many,TRBV10-2,TRBJ1-2,-,CASRDNRRSLSYGYTF,TGCGCCAGCAGAGATAACAGACGCTCCCTTTCCTATGGCTACACCTTC
many,TRBV7-9,TRBJ1-4,TRBD1,CASRYGTGDEKLFF,TGTGCCAGCAGATACGGGACAGGGGATGAAAAACTGTTTTTT
few,TRBV12-3/TRBV12-4,TRBJ1-2,-,CASRPSGTLTNGYTF,TGTGCCAGCAGGCCTTCCGGGACCTTAACTAATGGCTACACCTTC
many,TRBV20-1,TRBJ2-7,-,CSARTADYEQYF,TGCAGTGCCAGGACAGCGGACTACGAGCAGTACTTC
many,TRBV4-1,TRBJ2-5,-,CASSRGEGNRETQYF,TGCGCCAGCAGCCGGGGGGAAGGCAACCGGGAGACCCAGTACTTC
many,TRBV14,TRBJ2-1,-,CASSARGYNEQFF,TGTGCCAGCAGCGCAAGGGGATACAATGAGCAGTTCTTC
-,TRBV10-1,TRBJ2-1,TRBD2,CASSAGTSGRGEQFF,TGCGCCAGCAGTGCTGGGACTAGCGGGAGGGGGGAGCAGTTCTTC
-,TRBV9,TRBJ2-1,-,CASSEGPNNEQFF,TGTGCCAGCAGCGAGGGGCCTAACAATGAGCAGTTCTTC
many,TRBV20-1,TRBJ2-1,-,CSARDEGLEQFF,TGCAGTGCTAGAGACGAGGGCCTTGAGCAGTTCTTC
-,TRBV5-6,TRBJ2-2,TRBD2,CASSLGLAPYTGEPFF,TGTGCCAGCAGCTTGGGACTAGCCCCCTACACCGGGGAGCCGTTTTTT
many,TRBV24-1,TRBJ1-2,TRBD1,CATSDRTGVGYTF,TGTGCCACCAGTGATCGGACAGGAGTTGGCTACACCTTC
-,TRBV6-5,TRBJ1-1,-,CASSSAWGSTEAFF,TGTGCCAGCAGCTCGGCGTGGGGCAGCACTGAAGCTTTCTTT
-,TRBV25-1,TRBJ1-5,-,CASSASDRAIYSNQPQHF,TGTGCCAGCAGTGCTAGTGACAGAGCGATCTATAGCAATCAGCCCCAGCATTTT
many,TRBV20-1,TRBJ2-1,TRBD2,CSASYGLAEWNEQFF,TGCAGTGCTAGTTATGGACTAGCGGAATGGAATGAGCAGTTCTTC
once,TRBV12-3/TRBV12-4,TRBJ1-5,-,CASSTGSRRQNQPQHF,TGTGCCAGCAGTACAGGGAGCAGGAGACAGAATCAGCCCCAGCATTTT
many,TRBV19,TRBJ2-3,-,CASSILSTATDTQYF,TGTGCCAGTAGTATCCTAAGTACGGCCACAGATACGCAGTATTTT
many,TRBV20-1,TRBJ2-7,-,CSARISGTYEQYF,TGCAGTGCTAGGATTAGCGGTACCTACGAGCAGTACTTC
once,TRBV28,TRBJ1-4,-,CASSSTWGKREKLFF,TGTGCCAGCAGTTCTACCTGGGGGAAGCGGGAAAAACTGTTTTTT
-,TRBV9,TRBJ2-7,-,CASGVDLDYEQYF,TGTGCCAGCGGCGTAGACTTGGACTACGAGCAGTACTTC
few,TRBV5-1,TRBJ2-2,TRBD2,CASSLGLTSGSSGELFF,TGCGCCAGCAGCTTGGGGTTGACTAGCGGGAGTTCCGGGGAGCTGTTTTTT
few,TRBV5-1,TRBJ2-7,-,CASTQTSDSAHEQYF,TGCGCCAGCACCCAAACCTCTGACAGCGCCCACGAGCAGTACTTC
many,TRBV2,TRBJ2-7,-,CASSYRVTVHEQYF,TGTGCCAGCAGTTACAGGGTAACAGTCCACGAGCAGTACTTC
few,TRBV4-1,TRBJ2-7,-,CASSQARSQQYYEQYF,TGCGCCAGCAGCCAAGCTCGGAGTCAGCAGTACTACGAGCAGTACTTC
few,TRBV30,TRBJ2-7,TRBD2,CAWSELAGVRYEQYF,TGTGCCTGGAGTGAATTAGCGGGAGTGAGGTACGAGCAGTACTTC
few,TRBV6-5,TRBJ1-3,-,CASSHGGDAGNTIYF,TGTGCCAGCAGTCACGGGGGGGATGCTGGAAACACCATATATTTT
-,TRBV10-2,TRBJ1-2,-,CVNRTGAASEGVYGYTF,TGCGTCAACAGGACGGGCGCAGCTAGCGAGGGGGTCTATGGCTACACCTTC
-,TRBV27,TRBJ1-5,TRBD1,CASSLARQGGRNQPQHF,TGTGCCAGCAGTTTAGCCCGACAGGGTGGTCGCAATCAGCCCCAGCATTTT
few,TRBV5-1,TRBJ1-1,-,CASSNSASTEAFF,TGCGCCAGCAGCAACAGCGCTTCCACTGAAGCTTTCTTT
many,TRBV20-1,TRBJ1-5,TRBD1,CSAGDRDQPQHF,TGCAGTGCTGGGGACAGAGATCAGCCCCAGCATTTT
many,TRBV19,TRBJ1-5,TRBD1,CASRGDRQGGGNQPQHF,TGTGCCAGTAGAGGAGATCGACAGGGCGGAGGCAATCAGCCCCAGCATTTT
-,TRBV30,TRBJ1-6,-,CAWQVGGQSSYNSPLHF,TGTGCCTGGCAGGTTGGGGGGCAGAGCTCCTATAATTCACCCCTCCACTTT